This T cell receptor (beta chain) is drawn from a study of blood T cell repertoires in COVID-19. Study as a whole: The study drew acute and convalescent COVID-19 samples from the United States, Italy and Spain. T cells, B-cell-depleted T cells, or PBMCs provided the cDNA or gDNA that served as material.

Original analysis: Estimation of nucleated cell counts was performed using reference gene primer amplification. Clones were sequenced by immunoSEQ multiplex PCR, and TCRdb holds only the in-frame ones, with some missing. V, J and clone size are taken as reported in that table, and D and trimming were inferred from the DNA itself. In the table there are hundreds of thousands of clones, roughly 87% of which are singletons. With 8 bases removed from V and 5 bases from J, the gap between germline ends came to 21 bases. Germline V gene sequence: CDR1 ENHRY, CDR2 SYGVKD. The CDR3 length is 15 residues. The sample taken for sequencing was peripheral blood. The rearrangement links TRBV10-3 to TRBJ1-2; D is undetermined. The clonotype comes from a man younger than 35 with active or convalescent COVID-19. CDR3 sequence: CAIQRADTWPYGYTF. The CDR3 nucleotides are TGTGCCATCCAGAGGGCAGACACCTGGCCTTATGGCTACACCTTC.